This T cell receptor beta chain emerged from a study of T-cell reconstitution after alpha-beta-depleted transplantation in children. Notes on the study in general: For some patients, TCRbeta diversity was high at day 60 because of recipient T cells and thymic progenitors that survived. Hyperexpanded clones declined; after one year, newly produced T cells mostly supplied diversity. The study reportedly traced alpha-beta T cells about two months after transplant to several hundred expanded graft clones.

CDR1 is SQVTM, CDR2 ANQGSEA, per germline. The CDR3 extends over 14 amino acids. Trimming at V came to 7 bases and at J to 2 bases, leaving 7 bases not matched to a gene. TCRbeta library construction was performed incorporating unique molecular identifiers. TCRdb re-derived calls from the PCR reads in MiXCR, one entry per CDR3 protein. The sample carries 300,000 to 400,000 distinct CDR3 sequences, 15% to 20% recorded once. To note about this clonotype: Its antigen is still unknown.

This rearrangement joins TRBV29-1 to TRBJ2-3; 9 bases align to TRBD1. The receptor's source is a male patient under 10 years old who had a stem cell transplant for acute lymphoblastic leukemia, so the T cells may come from the graft donor. Sequenced here: PBMCs, mostly from graft donor cells, sampled 360 days after TCRalphabeta/CD19-depleted stem cell transplant. CDR3 protein: CSDRTGVHTDTQYF. CDR3 in DNA: TGCAGCGACCGGACAGGGGTTCACACAGATACGCAGTATTTT.